This T cell receptor beta chain was sequenced in a study of PD-1 blockade in classical Hodgkin lymphoma. Study outcomes and limitations: Relative to healthy donors, newly diagnosed patients reportedly had lower baseline TCR diversity, which was reported as lower still in relapsed/refractory patients. What caused the repertoire differences, perhaps disease activity or prior therapy, remains undefined. Patients newly diagnosed and complete responders had comparable baseline diversity.

The V end lost 6 bases, the J end lost 0 bases, and 9 bases lay between the germline ends. The CDR3 runs 13 residues. Germline V CDR1 and CDR2: LNHDA, SQIVND (reference sequence). The repertoire was sequenced with immunoSEQ multiplex PCR; TCRdb's copy has only in-frame clones and lacks some. Of tens of thousands of clones detected, roughly nine tenths appear once; the ten largest clones hold over 7.5%. As for time point: cycle 4 day 1 (C4D1), after around six weeks of nivolumab. Relapse was seen in all patients after autologous stem cell transplantation, and brentuximab vedotin exposure was variable. Points on this clone: Antigen: not known.

The source material was peripheral blood mononuclear cells (PBMCs), sampled before the fourth cycle of nivolumab. V gene TRBV19 combines with J gene TRBJ2-7, with a tentative D call TRBD1 (5 bases). This clonotype was obtained from a human donor with classical Hodgkin lymphoma. CDR3 sequence (DNA): TGTGCCAGTAGCAGGGAAGTCTCCTACGAGCAGTACTTC. Translated: CASSREVSYEQYF. The whole variable domain, filled in from reference TRBV19 and TRBJ2-7, reads DGGITQSPKYLFRKEGQNVTLSCEQNLNHDAMYWYRQDPGQGLRLIYYSQIVNDFQKGDIAEGYSVSREKKESFPLTVTSAQKNPTAFYLCASSREVSYEQYFGPGTRLTVT.